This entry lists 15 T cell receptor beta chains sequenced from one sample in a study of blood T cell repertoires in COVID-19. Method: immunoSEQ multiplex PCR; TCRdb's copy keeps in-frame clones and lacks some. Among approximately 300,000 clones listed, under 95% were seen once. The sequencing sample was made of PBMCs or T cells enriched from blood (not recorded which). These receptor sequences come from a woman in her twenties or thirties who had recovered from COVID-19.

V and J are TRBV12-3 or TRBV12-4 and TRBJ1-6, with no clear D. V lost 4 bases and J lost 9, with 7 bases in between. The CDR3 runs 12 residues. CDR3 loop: CASSSGSSPLHF. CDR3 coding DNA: TGTGCCAGCAGTTCCGGGAGTTCACCCCTCCACTTT.

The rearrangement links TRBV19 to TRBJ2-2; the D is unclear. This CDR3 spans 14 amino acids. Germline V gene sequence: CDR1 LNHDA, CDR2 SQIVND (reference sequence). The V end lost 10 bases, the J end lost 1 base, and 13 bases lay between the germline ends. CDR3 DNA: TGTGCCACCATGCGGCAGCAGAACACCGGGGAGCTGTTTTTT. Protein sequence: CATMRQQNTGELFF. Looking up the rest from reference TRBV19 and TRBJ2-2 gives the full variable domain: DGGITQSPKYLFRKEGQNVTLSCEQNLNHDAMYWYRQDPGQGLRLIYYSQIVNDFQKGDIAEGYSVSREKKESFPLTVTSAQKNPTAFYLCATMRQQNTGELFFGEGSRLTVL.

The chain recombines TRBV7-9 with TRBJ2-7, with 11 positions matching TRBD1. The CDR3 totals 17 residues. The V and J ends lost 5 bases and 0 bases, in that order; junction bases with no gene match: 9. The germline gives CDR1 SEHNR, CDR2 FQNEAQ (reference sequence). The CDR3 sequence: CASSPRTGGDYSYEQYF. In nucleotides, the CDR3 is TGTGCCAGCAGCCCCCGGACAGGGGGCGACTACTCCTACGAGCAGTACTTC.

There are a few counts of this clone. The CDR3 sequence is CASSPDISGGIYEQYF. CDR3 nucleotide sequence: TGTGCCAGCAGCCCCGATATCAGCGGGGGTATCTACGAGCAGTACTTC. The chain joins TRBV3-1 (or the pseudogene TRBV3-2) to TRBJ2-7; 8 bases line up with TRBD2. Trimming removed 4 bases from V and 3 bases from J; junction bases left unmatched: 11. The CDR3 has 16 residues. The germline gives CDR1 LGHDT, CDR2 YNNKEL (reference sequence).

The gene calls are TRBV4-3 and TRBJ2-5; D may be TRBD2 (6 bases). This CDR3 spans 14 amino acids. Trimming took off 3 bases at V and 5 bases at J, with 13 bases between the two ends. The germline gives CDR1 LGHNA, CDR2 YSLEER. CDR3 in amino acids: CASSQQGGGETQYF. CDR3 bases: TGCGCCAGCAGCCAGCAGGGTGGAGGGGAGACCCAGTACTTC.

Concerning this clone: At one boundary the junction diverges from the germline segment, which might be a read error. CDR3 in amino acids: CASSFAAGQETQYF. Here the CDR3 DNA reads TGTGCTAGCAGCTTCGCAGCGGGGCAAGAGACCCAGTACTTC. The chain joins TRBV7-7 to TRBJ2-5; 7 nucleotides line up with TRBD2. Per germline, CDR1 SSHAT and CDR2 FNYEAQ (reference sequence). The CDR3 is made up of 14 amino acids.

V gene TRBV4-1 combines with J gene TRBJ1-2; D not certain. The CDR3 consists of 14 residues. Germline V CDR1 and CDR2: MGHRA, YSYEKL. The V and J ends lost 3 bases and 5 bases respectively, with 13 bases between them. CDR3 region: CASSHDQADYGYTF. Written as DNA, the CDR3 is TGCGCCAGCAGCCATGATCAAGCTGATTATGGCTACACCTTC.

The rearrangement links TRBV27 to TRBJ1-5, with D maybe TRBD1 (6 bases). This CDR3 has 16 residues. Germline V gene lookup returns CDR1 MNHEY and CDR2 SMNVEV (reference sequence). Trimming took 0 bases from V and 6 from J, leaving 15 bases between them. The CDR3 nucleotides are TGTGCCAGCAGTTTATCTCACTCAGGGGCAGGTCAGCCCCAGCATTTT. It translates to CASSLSHSGAGQPQHF.

The CDR3, as DNA: TGTGCCAGCAGCCGGGACAGGAACACTGAAGCTTTCTTT. This gives the protein CASSRDRNTEAFF. The V and J genes are TRBV12-3 or TRBV12-4 and TRBJ1-1; TRBD1 agrees at 7 bases. This CDR3 contains 13 residues. With V trimmed by 6 bases and J by 1 base, 2 bases remained unmatched.

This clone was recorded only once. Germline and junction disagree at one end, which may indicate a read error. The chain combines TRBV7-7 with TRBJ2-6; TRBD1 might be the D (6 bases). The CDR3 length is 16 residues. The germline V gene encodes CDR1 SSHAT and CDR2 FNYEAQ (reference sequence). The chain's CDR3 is CASSLTAGAGANVLTF. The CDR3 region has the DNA TGTGCTAGCAGCTTAACCGCAGGGGCTGGGGCCAACGTCCTGACTTTC.

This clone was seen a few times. The CDR3 sequence: CASTRQGAAEQFF. The CDR3 coding sequence is TGCGCCAGTACTCGACAGGGGGCAGCTGAGCAGTTCTTC. V usage is TRBV5-1 and J usage is TRBJ2-1, with 10 bases fitting TRBD1. With V trimmed by 8 bases and J by 9 bases, 8 bases remained unmatched. There are 13 residues in the CDR3. Per germline, CDR1 SGHRS and CDR2 YFSETQ. Looking up the rest from reference TRBV5-1 and TRBJ2-1 gives the full variable domain: KAGVTQTPRYLIKTRGQQVTLSCSPISGHRSVSWYQQTPGQGLQFLFEYFSETQRNKGNFPGRFSGRQFSNSRSEMNVSTLELGDSALYLCASTRQGAAEQFFGPGTRLTVL.

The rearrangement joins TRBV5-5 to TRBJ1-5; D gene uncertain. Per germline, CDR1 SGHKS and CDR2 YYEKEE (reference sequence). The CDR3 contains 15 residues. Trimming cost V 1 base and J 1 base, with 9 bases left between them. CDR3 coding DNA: TGTGCCAGCAGCTTGAGAGGGATGAGCAATCAGCCCCAGCATTTT. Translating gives CASSLRGMSNQPQHF.

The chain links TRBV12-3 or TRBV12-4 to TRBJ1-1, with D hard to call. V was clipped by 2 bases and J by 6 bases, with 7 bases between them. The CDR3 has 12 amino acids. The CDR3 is CASSLTRAEAFF. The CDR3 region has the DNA TGTGCCAGCAGTTTAACGAGGGCTGAAGCTTTCTTT.

The CDR3 protein is CASSPLAGSSYNEQFF. The CDR3 coding sequence is TGTGCCAGCAGCCCACTAGCGGGGAGCTCCTACAATGAGCAGTTCTTC. The chain is built from TRBV11-2 and TRBJ2-1; 10 bases align to TRBD2. With 5 bases clipped from V and 0 bases from J, the junction kept 4 bases outside the gene matches. Germline V lookup: CDR1 SGHAT, CDR2 FQNNGV. This CDR3 region has 16 residues.

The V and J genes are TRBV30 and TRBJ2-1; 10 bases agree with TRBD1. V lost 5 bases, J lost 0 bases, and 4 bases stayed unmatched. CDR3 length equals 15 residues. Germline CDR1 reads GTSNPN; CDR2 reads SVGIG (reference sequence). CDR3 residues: CAWGGQGRSYNEQFF. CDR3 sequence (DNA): TGTGCCTGGGGGGGACAGGGGCGCTCCTACAATGAGCAGTTCTTC.